The clone carrying this T cell receptor (beta chain) was observed a handful of times. Its antigen remains unidentified. Both 60 Vbeta primers and 13 Jbeta primers went into the PCR. Profiled with immunoSEQ multiplex PCR; TCRdb holds only in-frame clones, not every one. The sample carries 100,000 to 150,000 clones, about 78% recorded once. Healthy bone marrow donors formed the donor group. This record belongs to a study of cytomegalovirus exposure and HLA in healthy donors. Trimming stripped 4 bases from V and 2 bases from J, with 15 bases between. CDR3 length: 15 amino acids. The V gene's germline CDR1 is SEHNR and CDR2 FQNEAQ (reference sequence). Study-wide results and caveats: Analyzed later, most CMV-associated TCR beta chains appeared HLA-restricted.

The rearrangement uses TRBV7-9 and TRBJ2-7; D perhaps matches TRBD2 (6 bases). The sample taken for sequencing was PBMCs. This clonotype was obtained from a man aged 25 to 40 in good health and CMV-seronegative. DNA of the CDR3: TGTGCCAGCAGCTATCCCGGAGGGAGGACCTACGAGCAGTACTTC. Amino acids: CASSYPGGRTYEQYF.